The 25 T cell receptor beta chains in this list originate from one sample, sequenced in a study of T-cell memory formation after mild COVID-19 (dated by TCRdb to about 2021). The method was 5' RACE. The sequencing machine was an Illumina NovaSeq 6000. Through fastp at Q25 and MiXCR, TCRdb rebuilt clones from the public reads, retaining in-frame beta chains. Rows matching on CDR3 protein sequence are summarized as one entry with the most common DNA and genes. The sample profile shows roughly 450,000 distinct CDR3 sequences; around a sixth of them were found once. The top ten hold approximately 13% of the sample. The sample consisted of PBMCs or a T cell subset sorted from them (not recorded which). These receptors came from an adult woman who had mild COVID-19 (a few samples of this study predate the infection). The sample titles of this study are shuffled in the database, so cell type and time point are left out; the donor was told from shared clones.

The chain recombines TRBV7-9 with TRBJ1-4, with D hard to call. The germline V and J ends were trimmed by 2 bases and 0 bases, with 7 bases remaining between them. CDR1 and CDR2 (germline): SEHNR, FQNEAQ (reference sequence). This CDR3 region has 15 residues. CDR3 in DNA: TGTGCCAGCAGCTTATGGACCTCAACTAATGAAAAACTGTTTTTT. It encodes CASSLWTSTNEKLFF. Using reference TRBV7-9 and TRBJ1-4 for the parts outside the CDR3, the full variable domain is DTGVSQNPRHKITKRGQNVTFRCDPISEHNRLYWYRQTLGQGPEFLTYFQNEAQLEKSRLLSDRFSAERPKGSFSTLEIQRTEQGDSAMYLCASSLWTSTNEKLFFGSGTQLSVL.

The CDR3 bases are TGTGCCAGCAGCTACCGCCCGTCGGTTGGACAGGGCAGAGTGGAGACCCAGTACTTC. This gives the protein CASSYRPSVGQGRVETQYF. This rearrangement joins TRBV11-2 to TRBJ2-5; 8 bases fit TRBD1. The CDR3 is made up of 19 amino acids. Losses at the gene ends were 4 bases for V and 5 bases for J; bases not matched to a gene: 21. Germline V gene sequence: CDR1 SGHAT, CDR2 FQNNGV.

The V gene is TRBV2, the J gene TRBJ1-6; the D gene is possibly TRBD1 (5 bases). Looked up from germline, CDR1 is SNHLY and CDR2 is FYNNEI. This CDR3 has 18 residues. V was trimmed by 0 bases and J by 0 bases, leaving 12 bases between them. The CDR3 DNA reads TGTGCCAGCAGTGAAGCAGAAGACAGAAGCTCCTATAATTCACCCCTCCACTTT. Its protein product is CASSEAEDRSSYNSPLHF. The full variable domain, its missing parts supplied by reference TRBV2 and TRBJ1-6, is EPEVTQTPSHQVTQMGQEVILRCVPISNHLYFYWYRQILGQKVEFLVSFYNNEISEKSEIFDDQFSVERPDGSNFTLKIRSTKLEDSAMYFCASSEAEDRSSYNSPLHFGNGTRLTVT.

This clonotype was counted only a few times. The gene calls are TRBV7-9 and TRBJ2-7, with no clear D. Trimming cost V 2 bases and J 7 bases, with 21 bases left between them. In germline, CDR1 is SEHNR, CDR2 FQNEAQ (reference sequence). The CDR3 consists of 16 residues. DNA for the CDR3: TGTGCCAGCAGCTTAACAAGCCGAGGACCCGGGCGAGAGCAGTACTTC. The encoded protein is CASSLTSRGPGREQYF.

The rearrangement uses TRBV7-9 and TRBJ1-2, with 7 bases matching TRBD1. CDR3 length: 14 amino acids. CDR1 is SEHNR and CDR2 is FQNEAQ in the germline V gene (reference sequence). V lost 4 bases and J lost 6; bases outside the gene matches: 8. The CDR3, as DNA: TGTGCCAGCAGCTCCCCAAGGGGGCCCGATGGCTACACCTTC. Protein sequence: CASSSPRGPDGYTF.

The chain is built from TRBV12-3 or TRBV12-4 and TRBJ2-7; the D is unclear. This CDR3 is 12 amino acids long. V was cut by 3 bases and J by 7 bases, with 10 bases left in between. The CDR3 region has the DNA TGTGCCAGCAGTTTTATGGGTGTTGAGCAGTACTTC. Protein sequence: CASSFMGVEQYF.

Notes on this clonotype: The junction does not match germline at one end; this may be a read error. The DNA of the CDR3 is TGCGCCAGCGGCTTTGAAGGGGGGGAAAAACTGTTTTTT. Amino acids: CASGFEGGEKLFF. This chain uses TRBV5-1 with TRBJ1-4, with D tentatively TRBD1 (6 bases). CDR1 and CDR2 (germline): SGHRS, YFSETQ. The CDR3 is 13 amino acids. The full variable domain, its missing parts supplied by reference TRBV5-1 and TRBJ1-4, is KAGVTQTPRYLIKTRGQQVTLSCSPISGHRSVSWYQQTPGQGLQFLFEYFSETQRNKGNFPGRFSGRQFSNSRSEMNVSTLELGDSALYLCASGFEGGEKLFFGSGTQLSVL.

The chain employs TRBV12-3 or TRBV12-4 and TRBJ1-2; D perhaps matches TRBD1 (6 bases). Trimming pared 3 bases from V and 1 base from J, leaving 15 bases between. CDR3 length equals 16 residues. CDR3 residues: CASSLGPGTRNYGYTF. CDR3 nucleotide sequence: TGTGCCAGCAGTTTGGGTCCCGGGACACGTAACTATGGCTACACCTTC.

The chain couples TRBV6-2 or TRBV6-3 to TRBJ2-7, with 10 bases identical to TRBD2. In germline, CDR1 is MNHEY, CDR2 SVGEGT. J gave up 4 bases and V 10 bases, and 7 bases lay outside the gene matches. This CDR3 comprises 13 residues. The CDR3, as DNA: TGTGCCACCGCTAGCGGGAGTTGGTACGAGCAGTACTTC. It is translated as CATASGSWYEQYF.

The rearrangement joins TRBV25-1 to TRBJ1-2, with TRBD1 identical over 9 bases. Germline CDR1 reads MGHDK; CDR2 reads SYGVNS. Trimming took 1 base from V and 7 from J; bases not matched to a gene: 7. CDR3 length equals 15 residues. The CDR3 DNA follows: TGTGCCAGCAGTGAATCTGGGACAGGGTCTAGTGGCTACACCTTC. Translation: CASSESGTGSSGYTF.

This clonotype was picked up a small number of times. The CDR3 loop reads CSARGSGTSGGPQETQYF. As DNA, the CDR3 is TGCAGTGCTAGAGGCTCCGGGACTAGCGGGGGGCCACAAGAGACCCAGTACTTC. The chain links TRBV20-1 to TRBJ2-5; 15 bases are a match to TRBD2. This CDR3 is 18 amino acids long. Trimming removed 1 base from V and 2 bases from J; junction bases left unmatched: 8. Germline V gene data show CDR1 as DFQATT and CDR2 as SNEGSKA (reference sequence).

This clonotype was counted only a few times. The rearrangement uses TRBV7-9 and TRBJ1-1; a weak D match, TRBD1 (5 bases). This CDR3 contains 14 residues. V was shortened by 5 bases and J by 0 bases, with 10 bases between the two germline ends. Germline values: CDR1 SEHNR, CDR2 FQNEAQ (reference sequence). The CDR3 region is CASSRDGLNTEAFF. The DNA for the CDR3 is TGTGCCAGCAGCCGGGACGGCTTGAACACTGAAGCTTTCTTT.

This clonotype was seen a handful of times. The chain links TRBV11-2 to TRBJ1-2, with no clear D. The germline CDR1 and CDR2 sequences are SGHAT and FQNNGV. The length of the CDR3 is 15 residues. V dropped 0 bases and J dropped 4 bases, with 12 bases sitting between them. This CDR3 is CASSLDPDNFYGYTF. CDR3 DNA: TGTGCCAGCAGCTTAGATCCAGACAATTTCTATGGCTACACCTTC.

The table lists this clonotype with a few counts. The gene calls are TRBV20-1 and TRBJ2-3, with TRBD2 identical over 12 bases. The J segment lost 6 bases and the V segment lost 0 bases, leaving 4 bases of the junction unmatched. Germline lookup yields CDR1 DFQATT and CDR2 SNEGSKA (reference sequence). This CDR3 spans 15 amino acids. CDR3 region: CSARDSSGRGDTQYF. In DNA, the CDR3 is TGCAGTGCTAGAGATTCTAGCGGGAGGGGCGATACGCAGTATTTT.

The V call is TRBV20-1, the J call TRBJ2-5, with 14 bases matching TRBD2. Germline V gives CDR1 DFQATT, CDR2 SNEGSKA (reference sequence). The CDR3 has 15 residues. CDR3 in amino acids: CSLMTSGRAPETQYF. CDR3 nucleotides: TGCAGCCTCATGACTAGCGGGAGGGCCCCGGAGACCCAGTACTTC.

The V call is TRBV6-2 or TRBV6-3, the J call TRBJ1-5; the D is unclear. CDR1 is MNHEY and CDR2 is SVGEGT in the germline V gene. The V end lost 4 bases, the J end lost 2 bases, and 15 bases lay between the germline ends. The CDR3 has 16 residues. The CDR3: CASSSPRATGNQPQHF. The CDR3, as DNA: TGTGCCAGCAGTTCACCCCGCGCTACGGGCAATCAGCCCCAGCATTTT.

J is TRBJ2-7 and V is TRBV7-9; 9 bases are a match to TRBD1. Germline V CDR1 and CDR2: SEHNR, FQNEAQ (reference sequence). The CDR3 is 16 residues long. J was trimmed by 2 bases and V by 2 bases; bases with no gene match: 7. In DNA, the CDR3 is TGTGCCAGCAGCTTATCGACCGGGACAGGGACCTACGAGCAGTACTTC. It codes for CASSLSTGTGTYEQYF.

This clonotype turned up a few times. The chain joins TRBV12-3 or TRBV12-4 to TRBJ2-7; D unresolved. CDR3 length: 13 residues. V was trimmed by 4 bases and J by 2 bases, leaving 9 bases between them. The CDR3 DNA reads as TGTGCCAGCAGTTCCTCCAACACCTACGAGCAGTACTTC. Its translation is CASSSSNTYEQYF.

This clonotype was seen a few times. V is TRBV2 and J is TRBJ1-1; tentatively, D is TRBD1 (5 bases). The CDR3 runs to 16 residues. The V end was cut by 1 base, the J end by 1 base, with 13 bases between. Germline V gene lookup returns CDR1 SNHLY and CDR2 FYNNEI. The CDR3 DNA reads TGTGCCAGCAGTGAAGGATTGGGGCAGGGGAACACTGAAGCTTTCTTT. As protein: CASSEGLGQGNTEAFF.

This clonotype has only one observation. This sequence joins TRBV18 and TRBJ2-3; 9 nucleotides match TRBD1. CDR3 length: 16 amino acids. Germline loops: CDR1 KGHSH, CDR2 LQKENI. The V and J ends lost 4 bases and 0 bases, in that order; junction bases with no gene match: 5. CDR3 coding DNA: TGTGCCAGCTCACACAACAGGGGGCTGAGCACAGATACGCAGTATTTT. Translation gives CASSHNRGLSTDTQYF. The entire variable domain, with the rest obtained from reference TRBV18 and TRBJ2-3, is as follows: NAGVMQNPRHLVRRRGQEARLRCSPMKGHSHVYWYRQLPEEGLKFMVYLQKENIIDESGMPKERFSAEFPKEGPSILRIQQVVRGDSAAYFCASSHNRGLSTDTQYFGPGTRLTVL.

V usage is TRBV19 and J usage is TRBJ2-1, with 7 bases lining up with TRBD2. Losses at the gene ends were 4 bases for V and 5 bases for J; bases not matched to a gene: 11. This CDR3 region has 16 residues. Looked up from germline, CDR1 is LNHDA and CDR2 is SQIVND (reference sequence). DNA of the CDR3: TGTGCCAGTAGTAAAGTCGGCGGGGGAAGGGACAATGAGCAGTTCTTC. Encoded protein: CASSKVGGGRDNEQFF.

The rearrangement links TRBV12-3 or TRBV12-4 to TRBJ2-7; no clear D. The CDR3 loop spans 13 amino acids. The V end lost 4 bases, the J end lost 3 bases, and 10 bases lay between the germline ends. The CDR3 DNA sequence: TGTGCCAGCAGTTCGGCCATACTCTACGAGCAGTACTTC. Its protein product is CASSSAILYEQYF.

V and J are TRBV5-1 and TRBJ2-2; TRBD1 matches at 7 bases. Germline assignment: CDR1 SGHRS and CDR2 YFSETQ. CDR3 length equals 15 residues. The V gene end was trimmed by 4 bases and the J gene end by 2 bases; junction bases not matched to a gene: 5. The CDR3 loop is CASSRRDSNTGELFF. In DNA, the CDR3 is TGCGCCAGCAGCCGTAGGGACAGCAACACCGGGGAGCTGTTTTTT. Drawing the rest from reference TRBV5-1 and TRBJ2-2, the complete variable domain is KAGVTQTPRYLIKTRGQQVTLSCSPISGHRSVSWYQQTPGQGLQFLFEYFSETQRNKGNFPGRFSGRQFSNSRSEMNVSTLELGDSALYLCASSRRDSNTGELFFGEGSRLTVL.

The chain links TRBV4-1 to TRBJ2-2, with TRBD2 as a possible D gene (5 bases). The CDR3 totals 15 residues. Trimming took off 4 bases at V and 3 bases at J, with 12 bases between the two ends. Germline V gives CDR1 MGHRA, CDR2 YSYEKL. Here the CDR3 DNA reads TGCGCCAGCAGCCTTGGTAACGGGGACACCGGGGAGCTGTTTTTT. Translated, it gives CASSLGNGDTGELFF.

V usage is TRBV9 and J usage is TRBJ2-7; TRBD2 agrees at 8 bases. Trimming at V came to 0 bases and at J to 0 bases, leaving 2 bases not matched to a gene. The CDR3 runs 15 residues. Germline V lookup: CDR1 SGDLS, CDR2 YYNGEE. The CDR3 here is CASSVGAGASYEQYF. The CDR3, as DNA: TGTGCCAGCAGCGTAGGAGCGGGAGCCTCCTACGAGCAGTACTTC.